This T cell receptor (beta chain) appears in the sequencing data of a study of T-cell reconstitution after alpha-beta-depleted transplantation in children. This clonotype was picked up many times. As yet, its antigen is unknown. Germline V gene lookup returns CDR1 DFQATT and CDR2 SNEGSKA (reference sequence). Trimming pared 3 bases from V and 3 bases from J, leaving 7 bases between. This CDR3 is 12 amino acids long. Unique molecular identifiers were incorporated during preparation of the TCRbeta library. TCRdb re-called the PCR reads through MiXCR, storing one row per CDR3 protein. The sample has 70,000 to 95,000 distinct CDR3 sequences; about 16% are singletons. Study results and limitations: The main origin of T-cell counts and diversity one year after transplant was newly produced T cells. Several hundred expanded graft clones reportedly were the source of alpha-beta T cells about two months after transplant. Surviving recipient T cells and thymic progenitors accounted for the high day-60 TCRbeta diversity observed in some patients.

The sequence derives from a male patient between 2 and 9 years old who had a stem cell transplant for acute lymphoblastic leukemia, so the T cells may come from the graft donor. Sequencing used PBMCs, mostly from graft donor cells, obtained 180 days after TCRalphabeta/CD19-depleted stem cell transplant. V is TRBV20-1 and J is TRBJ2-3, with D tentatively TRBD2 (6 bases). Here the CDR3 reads CSASGGTDTQYF. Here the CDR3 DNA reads TGCAGTGCTAGCGGGGGTACAGATACGCAGTATTTT.